This T cell receptor beta chain was sequenced for a study of cytomegalovirus exposure and HLA in healthy donors. The study's findings and limits: Across donors, most TCRs were seen rarely, yet some public ones were widespread. In terms of immune exposure information, only CMV serostatus was available.

A few counts support this clone. The target antigen is unknown. Other nucleotide sequences from this sample produce the same CDR3. Vbeta (60) and Jbeta (13) primers were used in the PCR. Profiled with immunoSEQ multiplex PCR; TCRdb holds only in-frame clones, not every one. The sample has some 150,000 clones, 80% to 90% seen once. Sample: PBMCs. This receptor was identified in a woman between 18 and 30 years old in good health and CMV-seropositive.

Here the CDR3 reads CASSLRTGRNTEAFF. The CDR3 DNA follows: TGTGCCAGCAGTCTCAGGACAGGGCGGAACACTGAAGCTTTCTTT. The chain carries TRBV6-6 and TRBJ1-1, with 8 bases identical to TRBD1. The CDR3 runs to 15 residues. V shed 5 bases, J shed 1 base, and the junction held 6 bases outside the gene matches. Germline V lookup: CDR1 MNHNY, CDR2 SVGAGI (reference sequence).